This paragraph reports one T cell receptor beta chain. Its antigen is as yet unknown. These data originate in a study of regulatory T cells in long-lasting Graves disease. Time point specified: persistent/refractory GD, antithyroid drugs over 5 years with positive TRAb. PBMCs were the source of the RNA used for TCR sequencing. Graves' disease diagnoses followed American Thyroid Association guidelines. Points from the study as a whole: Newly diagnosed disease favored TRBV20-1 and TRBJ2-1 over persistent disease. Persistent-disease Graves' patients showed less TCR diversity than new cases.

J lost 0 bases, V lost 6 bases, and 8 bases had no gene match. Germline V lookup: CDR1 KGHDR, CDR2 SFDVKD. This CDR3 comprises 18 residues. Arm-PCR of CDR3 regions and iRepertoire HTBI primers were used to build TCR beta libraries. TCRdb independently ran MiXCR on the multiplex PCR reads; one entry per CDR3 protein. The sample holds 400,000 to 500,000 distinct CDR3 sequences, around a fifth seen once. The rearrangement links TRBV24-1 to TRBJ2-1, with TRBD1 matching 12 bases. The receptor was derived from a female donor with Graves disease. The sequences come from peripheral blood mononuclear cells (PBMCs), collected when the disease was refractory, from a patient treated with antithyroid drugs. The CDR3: CATSSNPGQGASYNEQFF. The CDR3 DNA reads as TGTGCCACCAGTAGCAATCCGGGACAGGGGGCCTCCTACAATGAGCAGTTCTTC.